The 14 T cell receptor beta chains presented below share a single source sample, sequenced in a study of immune cell composition in non-small cell lung cancer. The method was immunoSEQ multiplex PCR; TCRdb's version includes in-frame clones alone and lacks a portion of them. The table lists about 13,000 clones, roughly 73% of them singletons, with over 11% in the top ten. Source material: lung tumor tissue. The receptors originated from a human donor with non-small cell lung cancer.

The V gene is TRBV7-9, the J gene TRBJ1-5, with 8 bases that match TRBD1. CDR3 length: 18 amino acids. Germline CDR1 is SEHNR and CDR2 is FQNEAQ (reference sequence). V gave up 2 bases and J gave up 1 base; unmatched junction bases: 10. The CDR3 DNA reads TGTGCCAGCAGCTTAACTCCCCGGACAGGGTTGAGCAATCAGCCCCAGCATTTT. Protein product: CASSLTPRTGLSNQPQHF. Complete variable domain (other parts from reference TRBV7-9 and TRBJ1-5): DTGVSQNPRHKITKRGQNVTFRCDPISEHNRLYWYRQTLGQGPEFLTYFQNEAQLEKSRLLSDRFSAERPKGSFSTLEIQRTEQGDSAMYLCASSLTPRTGLSNQPQHFGDGTRLSIL.

This clone was detected once. The rearrangement links TRBV29-1 to TRBJ2-2; 9 nucleotides match TRBD1. The CDR3 is 15 amino acids. Germline-derived CDR1 and CDR2 are SQVTM and ANQGSEA. V dropped 4 bases and J dropped 8; count of bases not matched to a gene: 11. CDR3 loop: CSVVLMDRGTGELFF. CDR3 DNA: TGCAGCGTTGTTTTAATGGACAGGGGAACTGGGGAGCTGTTTTTT.

The V gene is TRBV7-2, the J gene TRBJ2-2; no clear D. Between the trimmed V and J ends, which lost 4 bases and 0 bases, there was a span of 12 bases. The germline gives CDR1 SGHTA, CDR2 FQGNSA. This CDR3 spans 16 amino acids. The CDR3 is CASSYQLSTNTGELFF. CDR3 in DNA: TGTGCCAGCAGCTACCAACTGAGTACGAACACCGGGGAGCTGTTTTTT.

The chain has TRBV4-3 and TRBJ2-1, with TRBD2 matching over 8 bases. The germline CDR1 and CDR2 sequences are LGHNA and YSLEER. Germline trimming cut 3 bases from V and 0 bases from J; bases unmatched to any gene: 10. The length of the CDR3 is 18 residues. CDR3 nucleotides: TGCGCCAGCAGCCAGCTAATAGCGGGATCGAGCTCCTACAATGAGCAGTTCTTC. Protein: CASSQLIAGSSSYNEQFF.

This chain joins TRBV19 and TRBJ1-5; TRBD1 matches at 8 bases. Germline V gives CDR1 LNHDA, CDR2 SQIVND (reference sequence). The junction had 5 bases not matched to a gene; V was cut back by 3 bases and J by 1 base. The CDR3 loop spans 16 amino acids. CDR3 nucleotides: TGTGCCAGTAGTATCCGACAGGGGCGCAGCAATCAGCCCCAGCATTTT. This codes for CASSIRQGRSNQPQHF. The whole variable domain, remainder taken from reference TRBV19 and TRBJ1-5, is DGGITQSPKYLFRKEGQNVTLSCEQNLNHDAMYWYRQDPGQGLRLIYYSQIVNDFQKGDIAEGYSVSREKKESFPLTVTSAQKNPTAFYLCASSIRQGRSNQPQHFGDGTRLSIL.

The genes are TRBV19 and TRBJ2-2, with D possibly being TRBD2 (9 bases). Germline CDR1 LNHDA, CDR2 SQIVND (reference sequence). The germline V and J ends were trimmed by 6 bases and 7 bases, with 24 bases remaining between them. The CDR3 contains 17 residues. CDR3 DNA: TGTGCCAGTAGACATCCCCAGGGGGCGGGGGGGCACGGGGAGCTGTTTTTT. Protein sequence: CASRHPQGAGGHGELFF. Full variable domain (missing parts from reference TRBV19 and TRBJ2-2): DGGITQSPKYLFRKEGQNVTLSCEQNLNHDAMYWYRQDPGQGLRLIYYSQIVNDFQKGDIAEGYSVSREKKESFPLTVTSAQKNPTAFYLCASRHPQGAGGHGELFFGEGSRLTVL.

The chain combines TRBV5-1 with TRBJ1-1; 8 positions agree with TRBD1. Germline lookup yields CDR1 SGHRS and CDR2 YFSETQ. J gave up 1 base and V 4 bases, and 6 bases lay outside the gene matches. The CDR3 totals 15 residues. CDR3 loop: CASSPNDRGNTEAFF. The DNA of the CDR3 is TGCGCCAGCAGCCCCAATGACAGGGGGAACACTGAAGCTTTCTTT.

The chain uses TRBV5-6 and TRBJ2-5; no reliable D call. The CDR3 loop spans 11 amino acids. Trimming left V 4 bases short and J 7 bases short, with 8 bases between. Germline V lookup: CDR1 SGHDT, CDR2 YYEEEE. The chain's CDR3 is CASSLRGTQYF. CDR3 bases: TGTGCCAGCAGCCTGAGAGGGACCCAGTACTTC.

The rearrangement links TRBV6-6 to TRBJ1-2; D ambiguous. V lost 0 bases, J lost 5 bases, and 13 bases lay in between. The germline CDR1 and CDR2 sequences are MNHNY and SVGAGI (reference sequence). The CDR3 loop spans 15 amino acids. In nucleotides, the CDR3 is TGTGCCAGCAGTTACTCGATTACTTCAGGATATGGCTACACCTTC. Its translation: CASSYSITSGYGYTF.

This clone came up once. V is TRBV7-9 and J is TRBJ2-3, with D perhaps matching TRBD1 (5 bases). Trimming removed 1 base from V and 6 bases from J, with 11 bases in between. CDR3 size: 14 residues. Looked up from germline, CDR1 is SEHNR and CDR2 is FQNEAQ (reference sequence). The CDR3 here is CASSLGRETDTQYF. As DNA, the CDR3 is TGTGCCAGCAGCTTAGGCAGGGAAACCGATACGCAGTATTTT.

The chain couples TRBV15 to TRBJ2-7; D unresolved. The CDR3 extends over 12 amino acids. CDR1 is LNHNV, CDR2 YYDKDF, per germline (reference sequence). The V gene lost 0 bases and the J gene lost 8 bases, with 8 bases spanning the gap. CDR3 amino acids: CATSRDTGQQYF. Written as DNA, the CDR3 is TGTGCCACCAGCAGAGATACGGGTCAGCAGTACTTC.

This chain uses TRBV5-6 with TRBJ2-7; D not certain. CDR3 length: 11 amino acids. V was trimmed by 7 bases and J by 5 bases, leaving 10 bases between them. Germline CDR1 and CDR2: SGHDT and YYEEEE. The CDR3 DNA follows: TGTGCCAGCGCCCGGTCCCACGAGCAGTACTTC. Its translation is CASARSHEQYF.

The chain has TRBV10-3 and TRBJ2-7, with 7 bases fitting TRBD2. Trimming took 8 bases from V and 0 from J; bases not matched to a gene: 7. Germline V gene lookup returns CDR1 ENHRY and CDR2 SYGVKD. This CDR3 has 14 amino acids. In DNA form, the CDR3 reads TGTGCCATCCGAACCCCTAGCGGCTCCTACGAGCAGTACTTC. This codes for CAIRTPSGSYEQYF.

The V gene is TRBV6-4, the J gene TRBJ2-7, with 7 bases that match TRBD1. This CDR3 spans 17 amino acids. After removal of 6 bases from V and 2 bases from J, the junction contained 16 bases not matched to a gene. The germline gives CDR1 MRHNA, CDR2 SNTAGT. Here the CDR3 DNA reads TGTGCCAGCAGCGAACTAAGCCGGGACAGCAAGACCTACGAGCAGTACTTC. Translated: CASSELSRDSKTYEQYF.